Listed here are 24 T cell receptor beta chains from one sample, sequenced in a study of OX40 agonist ivuxolimab in advanced cancers. TCRdb's copy holds only in-frame clones and misses some; the assay was immunoSEQ multiplex PCR. The table has about 46,000 clones, 70% to 80% seen once. This specimen consisted of CD4+ or CD8+ T cells sorted from blood, obtained in a trial of the OX40 agonist ivuxolimab. These receptors came from an adult with an advanced solid tumor such as melanoma, head and neck, liver or kidney cancer.

The chain has TRBV6-5 and TRBJ2-7; the match to TRBD1 covers 8 bases. CDR1 is MNHEY, CDR2 SVGAGI, per germline. The V gene end was trimmed by 2 bases and the J gene end by 5 bases; junction bases not matched to a gene: 5. The CDR3 spans 14 residues. The CDR3 here is CASSYPGGSNEQYF. The CDR3 bases are TGTGCCAGCAGTTACCCAGGGGGCTCAAACGAGCAGTACTTC.

This clone was counted only a few times. The rearrangement links TRBV11-2 to TRBJ1-4, with D hard to call. Germline-derived CDR1 and CDR2 are SGHAT and FQNNGV. The CDR3 runs to 16 residues. V was pared by 1 base and J by 3 bases, with 12 bases between. CDR3 coding DNA: TGTGCCAGCAGCTTAGCCTACGCCACATCTAATGAAAAACTGTTTTTT. Residues: CASSLAYATSNEKLFF. Complete variable domain (other parts from reference TRBV11-2 and TRBJ1-4): EAGVAQSPRYKIIEKRQSVAFWCNPISGHATLYWYQQILGQGPKLLIQFQNNGVVDDSQLPKDRFSAERLKGVDSTLKIQPAKLEDSAVYLCASSLAYATSNEKLFFGSGTQLSVL.

This chain joins TRBV5-4 and TRBJ2-2; TRBD1 matches 7 bases. The V gene's germline CDR1 is SGHNT and CDR2 YYREEE (reference sequence). The CDR3 loop spans 15 amino acids. J lost 4 bases, V lost 4 bases, and 7 bases had no gene match. CDR3: CASSPDRVGTGELFF. The CDR3 DNA sequence: TGTGCCAGCAGCCCCGACAGGGTAGGCACCGGGGAGCTGTTTTTT.

CDR3 in DNA: TGTGCCAGCAGTGAGACAGGGGGCCATGGCTACACCTTC. Protein product: CASSETGGHGYTF. The chain links TRBV28 to TRBJ1-2; 10 bases fit TRBD1. Germline values: CDR1 MDHEN, CDR2 SYDVKM. Germline trimming cut 5 bases from V and 6 bases from J; bases unmatched to any gene: 3. The CDR3 extends over 13 amino acids.

This sequence joins TRBV28 and TRBJ1-2, with 9 bases fitting TRBD1. This CDR3 contains 15 residues. V was clipped by 6 bases and J by 5 bases; unmatched bases: 10. The germline CDR1 and CDR2 sequences are MDHEN and SYDVKM. The CDR3 protein is CASRGPGQGLYGYTF. The CDR3 nucleotides are TGTGCCAGCAGAGGCCCTGGACAGGGGCTATATGGCTACACCTTC.

The CDR3: CASSLRTLGDGGYTF. CDR3 bases: TGTGCCAGCAGCTTAAGGACCCTCGGAGACGGTGGCTACACCTTC. This rearrangement joins TRBV7-8 to TRBJ1-2; D remains ambiguous. Deletions cut 2 bases from V and 7 bases from J, with 17 bases between. This CDR3 is built from 15 residues. Germline values: CDR1 SGHVS, CDR2 FQNEAQ.

The genes are TRBV28 and TRBJ1-4; 9 bases map to TRBD1. The J segment lost 5 bases and the V segment lost 3 bases, leaving 1 base of the junction unmatched. The length of the CDR3 is 14 residues. CDR1 is MDHEN and CDR2 is SYDVKM in the germline V gene. The CDR3: CASSFGTGNEKLFF. The CDR3 nucleotides read TGTGCCAGCAGTTTCGGGACAGGGAATGAAAAACTGTTTTTT.

The chain is built from TRBV11-2 and TRBJ1-1, with no clear D. Germline V lookup: CDR1 SGHAT, CDR2 FQNNGV. Trimming removed 0 bases from V and 5 bases from J, with 13 bases in between. The CDR3 consists of 15 residues. The CDR3 DNA sequence: TGTGCCAGCAGCTTAGATCGAGGATCTAGGACTGAAGCTTTCTTT. It encodes CASSLDRGSRTEAFF.

The chain's CDR3 is CASTHSGIYNEQFF. The CDR3 region has the DNA TGTGCCAGCACCCATAGCGGTATCTACAATGAGCAGTTCTTC. The chain is built from TRBV7-2 and TRBJ2-1, with D possibly matching TRBD2 (6 bases). The V end was cut by 7 bases, the J end by 3 bases, with 13 bases between. The CDR3 contains 14 residues. Per the germline V gene, CDR1 is SGHTA and CDR2 is FQGNSA.

The genes are TRBV5-1 and TRBJ1-2; 7 bases agree with TRBD1. The CDR3 runs 14 residues. Germline trimming cut 4 bases from V and 11 bases from J; bases unmatched to any gene: 14. In germline, CDR1 is SGHRS, CDR2 YFSETQ. This chain's CDR3 is CASSPGQAGGGYTF. The CDR3 DNA follows: TGCGCCAGCAGCCCCGGACAGGCTGGGGGCGGATACACCTTC.

The CDR3 bases are TGTGCCAGCTCACCCACTAGCTCCGCCGAGCAGTACTTC. The encoded protein is CASSPTSSAEQYF. J is TRBJ2-7 and V is TRBV18; TRBD2 might be the D (6 bases). Trimming took 3 bases from V and 6 from J, leaving 12 bases between them. CDR3 length: 13 amino acids. Germline values: CDR1 KGHSH, CDR2 LQKENI.

This chain uses TRBV28 with TRBJ1-1, with a tentative D call TRBD1 (5 bases). Germline V lookup: CDR1 MDHEN, CDR2 SYDVKM. With 8 bases removed from V and 1 base from J, the gap between germline ends came to 14 bases. The CDR3 spans 14 residues. CDR3 bases: TGTGCCAGCGGATCCCCAGGGACGAACACTGAAGCTTTCTTT. Its translation: CASGSPGTNTEAFF.

The CDR3 loop is CASSPRDEQYF. For the CDR3, the DNA is TGTGCCAGCAGTCCAAGGGACGAGCAGTACTTC. This chain joins TRBV6-1 and TRBJ2-5; D is unresolved. TRBJ2-7 explains the end of the DNA better; the J call may be wrong. CDR3 length equals 11 residues. Germline V lookup: CDR1 MNHNS, CDR2 SASEGT.

As DNA, the CDR3 is TGTGCCAGTAGTATCGTAATAGGGGCAGGGAGCAATTCACCCCTCCACTTT. Translated: CASSIVIGAGSNSPLHF. V usage is TRBV19 and J usage is TRBJ1-6; maybe TRBD1 (5 bases). From germline, CDR1 is LNHDA and CDR2 SQIVND (reference sequence). The CDR3 totals 17 residues. V lost 3 bases and J 7 bases, leaving 19 bases between the germline ends.

In this sample, this clone turned up a few times. CDR3 sequence (DNA): TGCGCCAGCAGCGTAGGTCAGAGCTCTGGAAACACCATATATTTT. Translation gives CASSVGQSSGNTIYF. The rearrangement uses TRBV5-1 and TRBJ1-3; D gene ambiguous. The germline V gene has CDR1 SGHRS and CDR2 YFSETQ. This CDR3 comprises 15 residues. V lost 4 bases and J 0 bases, leaving 11 bases between the germline ends.

J is TRBJ1-6 and V is TRBV6-5; D call uncertain. In germline, CDR1 is MNHEY, CDR2 SVGAGI. V dropped 6 bases and J dropped 5 bases, with 8 bases sitting between them. This CDR3 is built from 13 residues. The CDR3 nucleotides are TGTGCCAGCAGACCGCCGAATAATTCACCCCTCCACTTT. Its protein is CASRPPNNSPLHF.

This clone was seen at least ten times. The chain carries TRBV4-1 and TRBJ2-2; maybe TRBD2 (5 bases). Germline V gene sequence: CDR1 MGHRA, CDR2 YSYEKL. Trimming took off 2 bases at V and 5 bases at J, with 12 bases between the two ends. The CDR3 consists of 15 residues. The CDR3 sequence: CASSQPWSGTGELFF. Written as DNA, the CDR3 is TGCGCCAGCAGCCAACCGTGGTCGGGGACCGGGGAGCTGTTTTTT.

The chain combines TRBV6-5 with TRBJ2-1, with 7 bases fitting TRBD2. The trim removed 6 bases at V and 7 bases at J, leaving 6 bases unmatched. Germline assignment: CDR1 MNHEY and CDR2 SVGAGI. The CDR3 consists of 13 residues. The CDR3: CASRLAVSNEQFF. DNA of the CDR3: TGTGCCAGCAGGCTAGCGGTGTCTAATGAGCAGTTCTTC.

V is TRBV18 and J is TRBJ1-3; D is undetermined. Germline V gene data show CDR1 as KGHSH and CDR2 as LQKENI. The CDR3 is made up of 12 amino acids. V dropped 3 bases and J dropped 4 bases, with 4 bases sitting between them. The CDR3 DNA is TGTGCCAGCTCACCCCTCGGAAACACCATATATTTT. It codes for CASSPLGNTIYF.

The rearrangement links TRBV2 to TRBJ2-1; 10 bases fit TRBD2. Germline V gives CDR1 SNHLY, CDR2 FYNNEI. The CDR3 consists of 19 residues. Trimming took 4 bases from V and 0 from J; bases not matched to a gene: 12. CDR3 protein: CASSVLSLAGAPSYNEQFF. CDR3 sequence (DNA): TGTGCCAGCAGTGTACTGTCCCTAGCGGGAGCCCCCTCCTACAATGAGCAGTTCTTC.

V and J are TRBV28 and TRBJ1-4; no reliable D call. The CDR3 extends over 14 amino acids. The V gene lost 2 bases and the J gene lost 6 bases, with 10 bases spanning the gap. Germline V CDR1 and CDR2: MDHEN, SYDVKM. The CDR3 DNA reads TGTGCCAGCAGTTTAAGGCGTCGGCATGAAAAACTGTTTTTT. Its translation is CASSLRRRHEKLFF.

The rearrangement links TRBV19 to TRBJ2-7; 9 nucleotides agree with TRBD1. CDR1 is LNHDA and CDR2 is SQIVND in the germline V gene (reference sequence). V lost 4 bases and J lost 4; bases outside the gene matches: 8. The CDR3 length is 15 residues. The CDR3 DNA sequence: TGTGCCAGTAGTACCTCCGGGACAGGGATTTACGAGCAGTACTTC. Translated, it gives CASSTSGTGIYEQYF.

The sample holds one count of this clone. The J gene is TRBJ2-7, the V gene TRBV27; TRBD2 is a possible D gene (5 bases). This CDR3 has 14 amino acids. Germline V gene sequence: CDR1 MNHEY, CDR2 SMNVEV (reference sequence). V gave up 2 bases and J gave up 3 bases, with 11 bases separating them. In DNA, the CDR3 is TGTGCCAGCAGTTTAAAGCGGAGTTACTACGAGCAGTACTTC. Its protein is CASSLKRSYYEQYF.

The V call is TRBV7-6, the J call TRBJ1-5, with D maybe TRBD1 (5 bases). The CDR3 spans 14 residues. Germline V gene sequence: CDR1 SGHVS, CDR2 FNYEAQ. The V and J ends lost 2 bases and 0 bases respectively, with 5 bases between them. The CDR3 region is CASSLQGSNQPQHF. The DNA for the CDR3 is TGTGCCAGCAGCTTACAGGGTAGCAATCAGCCCCAGCATTTT. Looking up the rest from reference TRBV7-6 and TRBJ1-5 gives the full variable domain: GAGVSQSPRYKVTKRGQDVALRCDPISGHVSLYWYRQALGQGPEFLTYFNYEAQQDKSGLPNDRFSAERPEGSISTLTIQRTEQRDSAMYRCASSLQGSNQPQHFGDGTRLSIL.